This is a list of T cell receptor beta chains from one sample in a study of shared clonotypes between healthy human individuals. This table comes from immunoSEQ multiplex PCR, and its TCRdb copy is limited to in-frame clones, with some not included. This table has hundreds of thousands of clones, about 90% appearing once. The sample taken for sequencing was naive CD8+ T cells sorted from blood. Receptors were obtained from a man aged 30 to 39 in good health. Both conserved end residues are part of each CDR3. The D gene is left open where the match is weak. Only some rows state a clone size, as once, few, many or a class for expanded clones.

cdr3_length clone_size j_call v_call d_call cdr3_aa cdr3_nt
12 . TRBJ2-7 TRBV29-1 . CSVVLYPYEQYF TGCAGCGTTGTGTTATATCCTTACGAGCAGTACTTC
13 . TRBJ1-1 TRBV15 . CATSVKETTEAFF TGTGCCACCAGCGTTAAGGAAACCACTGAAGCTTTCTTT
13 . TRBJ1-1 TRBV6-4 TRBD1 CASSPGGNTEAFF TGTGCCAGCAGTCCAGGGGGGAACACTGAAGCTTTCTTT
16 few TRBJ2-5 TRBV27 . CASSPNLVSGQETQYF TGTGCCAGCAGCCCAAACCTTGTGAGCGGCCAAGAGACCCAGTACTTC
15 . TRBJ2-1 TRBV7-8 TRBD2 CASLGREEVWNEQFF TGTGCCAGCCTTGGGAGGGAGGAGGTCTGGAATGAGCAGTTCTTC
16 . TRBJ2-1 TRBV6-5 TRBD1 CASSYSATGLYNEQFF TGTGCCAGCAGTTACTCCGCGACAGGGCTTTACAATGAGCAGTTCTTC
18 . TRBJ2-6 TRBV5-1 TRBD1 CASSPRTGSISGANVLTF TGCGCCAGCAGCCCCCGGACAGGGTCAATCTCTGGGGCCAACGTCCTGACTTTC
14 . TRBJ2-1 TRBV2 . CAIIAGPGTPEQFF TGTGCCATCATTGCCGGGCCCGGGACGCCTGAGCAGTTCTTC
15 . TRBJ1-3 TRBV9 . CASSVGTDSGNTIYF TGTGCCAGCAGCGTAGGGACAGACTCTGGAAACACCATATATTTT
12 . TRBJ2-7 TRBV5-1 . CASSSGQYEQYF TGCGCCAGCAGCTCAGGACAGTACGAGCAGTACTTC
14 . TRBJ2-7 TRBV11-3 . CASSHRDSSYEQYF TGTGCCAGCAGCCATCGGGACTCATCCTACGAGCAGTACTTC
15 . TRBJ2-7 TRBV7-2 TRBD1 CASSSRTGVLYEQYF TGTGCCAGCAGCTCCCGGACAGGGGTCCTTTACGAGCAGTACTTC
13 once TRBJ1-2 TRBV27 . CASSSGLQDGYTF TGTGCCAGCAGTTCGGGACTACAGGATGGCTACACCTTC
17 . TRBJ2-7 TRBV28 TRBD2 CASSPGTSGTSIYEQYF TGTGCCAGCAGTCCCGGGACTAGCGGGACGTCAATCTACGAGCAGTACTTC
15 . TRBJ2-2 TRBV5-8 . CASSLFEVRTGELFF TGTGCCAGCAGCTTGTTTGAAGTCCGGACCGGGGAGCTGTTTTTT
14 . TRBJ2-1 TRBV27 . CASRVATLNNEQFF TGTGCCAGCAGAGTAGCTACATTAAACAATGAGCAGTTCTTC
17 . TRBJ2-3 TRBV5-5 . CASSQDRVGRSTDTQYF TGTGCCAGCAGCCAGGACCGAGTTGGACGATCCACAGATACGCAGTATTTT
15 . TRBJ2-3 TRBV7-9 . CASSLAEGNTDTQYF TGTGCCAGCAGCTTGGCGGAAGGGAACACAGATACGCAGTATTTT
20 . TRBJ1-4 TRBV19 TRBD1 CASSILLWTGGSRANEKLFF TGTGCCAGTAGTATACTTCTTTGGACAGGGGGCTCAAGGGCTAATGAAAAACTGTTTTTT
14 once TRBJ2-1 TRBV27 . CASSWGADYNEQFF TGTGCCAGCAGTTGGGGGGCCGATTACAATGAGCAGTTCTTC
16 . TRBJ2-1 TRBV6-1 . CASSEFLGYGHNEQFF TGTGCCAGCAGTGAATTTCTCGGGTATGGGCACAATGAGCAGTTCTTC
15 once TRBJ2-2 TRBV29-1 . CSVVGQGGYTGELFF TGCAGCGTTGTAGGGCAGGGAGGTTACACCGGGGAGCTGTTTTTT